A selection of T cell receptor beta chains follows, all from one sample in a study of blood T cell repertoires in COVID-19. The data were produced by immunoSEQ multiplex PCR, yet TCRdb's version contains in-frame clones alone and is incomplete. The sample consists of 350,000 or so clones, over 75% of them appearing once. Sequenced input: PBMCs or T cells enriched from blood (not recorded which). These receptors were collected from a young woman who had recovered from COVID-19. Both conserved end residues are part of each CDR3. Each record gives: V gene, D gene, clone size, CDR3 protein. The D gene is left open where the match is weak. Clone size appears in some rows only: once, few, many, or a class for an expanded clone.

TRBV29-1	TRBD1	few	CSVGQGQRGQPQHF
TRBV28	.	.	CASSSSNRVGYSNYGYTF
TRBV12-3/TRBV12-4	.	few	CASSLGSGGYTF
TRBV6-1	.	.	CASSEAGRSAFF
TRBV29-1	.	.	CSVSLPNTEAFF
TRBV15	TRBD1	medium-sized	CATSGQGYEQYF
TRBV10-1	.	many	CASSVRYF
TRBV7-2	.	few	CASSLEGPGAYGYTF
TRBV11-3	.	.	CASPAGQNGLYYGYTF
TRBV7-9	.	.	CASSLEPPGNSPLHF
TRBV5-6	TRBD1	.	CASSSWAGGLLSNQPQHF
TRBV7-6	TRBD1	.	CASSFRTGVNSGNTIYF
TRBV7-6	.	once	CASSFGVENTGELFF
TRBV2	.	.	CASRPLGGDTQYF
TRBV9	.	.	CASSVEGKPRWSGELFF
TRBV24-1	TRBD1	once	CATSAAGTGDNEQFF
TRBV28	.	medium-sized	CASSLWPPEVGQQRGYGYTF
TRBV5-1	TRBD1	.	CASNSGTGVYEQYF
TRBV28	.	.	CASSFSGDLAEAFF
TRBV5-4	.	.	CASSPGTARNYGYTF
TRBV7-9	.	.	CASNDAGGSSYEQYF
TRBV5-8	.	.	CASSLEVGRGTYGYTF
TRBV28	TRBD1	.	CASSFVTGPKGYTF
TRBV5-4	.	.	CASSFWAPGYGYTF
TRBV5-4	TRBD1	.	CASSGGQNYGYTF
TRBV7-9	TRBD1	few	CASSLGQGVTYGYTF
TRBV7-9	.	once	CASSLQSNQPQHF
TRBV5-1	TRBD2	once	CASSLQRGGLDEQFF
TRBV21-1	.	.	CASNRDRGLYGYTF
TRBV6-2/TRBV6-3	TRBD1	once	CASSWDSAETYEQYF
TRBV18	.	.	CASSYSVTGSSTDTQYF
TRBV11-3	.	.	CASSLSRSTDTQYF
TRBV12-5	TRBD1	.	CASGFLRQGWHGYTF
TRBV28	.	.	CASSRRQLTNYGYTF
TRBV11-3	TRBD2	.	CASSLGTSGGPNEQFF
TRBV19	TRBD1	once	CASSAGQGSSGANVLTF
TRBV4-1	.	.	CASSRSETTNEKLFF
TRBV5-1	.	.	CASSWPQGSTEAFF
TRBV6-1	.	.	CASSEDVQGNSPLHF
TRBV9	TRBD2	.	CASSTAGGSYNEQFF
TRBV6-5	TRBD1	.	CATRTGVGELFF
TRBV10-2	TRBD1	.	CASSEWDRGGKNEQFF